This T cell receptor (beta chain) came from a study of neurological immune-mediated disorders. The time point was: technical triplicate 2. Each CDR3 protein is one row after TCRdb ran MiXCR on the 5' RACE reads. The repertoire includes about 59,000 distinct CDR3 sequences, around 24% of them detected once, and 3.5% to 5.5% sits in the top ten. This clonotype was seen repeatedly, ten times or more. The sample consisted of PBMCs. The receptor comes from a man in his sixties with HTLV-1-associated myelopathy (HAM/TSP).

The CDR3 region has the DNA TGTGCCATCAGCGCGGACAGGGATGACGAGCAGTACTTC. It specifies CAISADRDDEQYF. The rearrangement joins TRBV10-3 to TRBJ2-7; 8 nucleotides line up with TRBD1. Germline CDR1 is ENHRY and CDR2 is SYGVKD. The CDR3 is 13 amino acids. The trim removed 6 bases at V and 5 bases at J, leaving 6 bases unmatched.